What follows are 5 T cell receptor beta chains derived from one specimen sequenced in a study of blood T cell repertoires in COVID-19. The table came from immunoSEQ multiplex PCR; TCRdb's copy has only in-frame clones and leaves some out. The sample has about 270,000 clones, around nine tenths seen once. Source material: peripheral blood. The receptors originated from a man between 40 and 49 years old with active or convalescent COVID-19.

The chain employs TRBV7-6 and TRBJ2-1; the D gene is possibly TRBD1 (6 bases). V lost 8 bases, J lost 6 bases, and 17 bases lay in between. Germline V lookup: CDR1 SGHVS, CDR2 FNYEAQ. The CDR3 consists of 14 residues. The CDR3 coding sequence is TGTGCCAGCCGATCACAGGGATCATCCAATGAGCAGTTCTTC. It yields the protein CASRSQGSSNEQFF.

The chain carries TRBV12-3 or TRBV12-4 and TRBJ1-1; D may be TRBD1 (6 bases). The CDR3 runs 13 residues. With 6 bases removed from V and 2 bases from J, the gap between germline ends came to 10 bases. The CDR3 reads CASSLRGNTEAFF. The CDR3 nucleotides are TGTGCCAGCAGCCTCAGGGGTAACACTGAAGCTTTCTTT.

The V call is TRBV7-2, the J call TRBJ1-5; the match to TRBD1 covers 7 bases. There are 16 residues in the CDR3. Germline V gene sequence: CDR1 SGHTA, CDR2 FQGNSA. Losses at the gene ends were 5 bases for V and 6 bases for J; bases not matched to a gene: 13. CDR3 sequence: CASSETTGRRGQPQHF. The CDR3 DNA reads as TGTGCCAGCAGCGAAACGACAGGGAGAAGAGGTCAGCCCCAGCATTTT.

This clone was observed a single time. CDR3 coding DNA: TGTGCCAGCAGAGAGGGGACACCTAACTATGGCTACACCTTC. It translates to CASREGTPNYGYTF. This rearrangement joins TRBV6-5 to TRBJ1-2, with D tentatively TRBD1 (6 bases). With 6 bases removed from V and 0 bases from J, the gap between germline ends came to 11 bases. CDR3 length: 14 residues. CDR1 is MNHEY and CDR2 is SVGAGI in the germline V gene.

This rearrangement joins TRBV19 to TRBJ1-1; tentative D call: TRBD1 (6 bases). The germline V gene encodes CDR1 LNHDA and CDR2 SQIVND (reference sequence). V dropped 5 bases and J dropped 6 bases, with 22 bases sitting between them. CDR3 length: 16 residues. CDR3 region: CASSGRDNKEKAEAFF. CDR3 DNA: TGTGCCAGTAGTGGCCGGGACAACAAGGAGAAGGCTGAAGCTTTCTTT. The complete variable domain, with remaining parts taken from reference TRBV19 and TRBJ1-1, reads DGGITQSPKYLFRKEGQNVTLSCEQNLNHDAMYWYRQDPGQGLRLIYYSQIVNDFQKGDIAEGYSVSREKKESFPLTVTSAQKNPTAFYLCASSGRDNKEKAEAFFGQGTRLTVV.